Listed below are T cell receptor beta chains from one sample, sequenced in a study of blood T cells in healthy people across ages. MiXCR, run by TCRdb on the 5' RACE reads, gives a single entry per CDR3 protein. The sample carries around 870,000 distinct CDR3 sequences, 25% to 35% recorded once. The sample consisted of blood. These receptors all stem from a woman over 75 in good health. Both conserved end residues are part of each CDR3. D genes are given only for firm matches. The size field is filled for only some rows; it gives once, few, many or a size class.

abundance	v_gene	d_gene	j_gene	CDR3aa	CDR3nt
NA	TRBV20-1	NA	TRBJ1-1	CSAITEGRSAFF	TGCAGTGCAATTACAGAGGGGCGCTCAGCTTTCTTT
NA	TRBV20-1	NA	TRBJ2-3	CSARDREWGGRDTRYF	TGCAGTGCTAGAGATAGAGAGTGGGGGGGCCGTGATACGCGGTATTTT
many	TRBV6-1	NA	TRBJ2-7	CASSAETRYEQYF	TGTGCCAGCAGTGCGGAGACTAGATACGAGCAGTACTTC
many	TRBV20-1	NA	TRBJ2-3	CSARDARETADTQYF	TGCAGTGCTAGAGATGCCAGGGAGACTGCAGATACGCAGTATTTT
NA	TRBV5-1	TRBD1	TRBJ2-5	CASSLGLGTEETQYF	TGCGCCAGCAGCTTGGGCCTCGGGACAGAAGAGACCCAGTACTTC
few	TRBV5-1	NA	TRBJ1-2	CASRNGLRGNYGYTF	TGCGCCAGCAGGAATGGGCTGCGCGGCAACTATGGCTACACCTTC
NA	TRBV2	NA	TRBJ1-2	CASSVTAYGYTF	TGTGCCAGCAGTGTTACAGCCTATGGCTACACCTTC
many	TRBV11-3	TRBD1	TRBJ2-1	CASRLMGQGAYEQFF	TGTGCCAGCCGCTTAATGGGACAGGGGGCCTATGAGCAGTTCTTC
many	TRBV5-6	TRBD1	TRBJ2-5	CASSPGTGGLLQETQYF	TGTGCCAGCAGCCCCGGGACAGGGGGCCTCCTTCAAGAGACCCAGTACTTC
NA	TRBV28	TRBD1	TRBJ1-1	CASSTSGGDTEAFF	TGTGCCAGCAGTACCTCAGGGGGCGACACTGAAGCTTTCTTT
many	TRBV28	NA	TRBJ2-7	CASSYRGSYEQYF	TGTGCCAGCAGTTATAGGGGATCCTACGAGCAGTACTTC
once	TRBV3-1	NA	TRBJ2-2	CASSQEGYTNTGERFF	TGTGCCAGCAGCCAAGAGGGGTACACGAACACCGGGGAGCGGTTTTTT
NA	TRBV3-1	NA	TRBJ1-1	CASSQDAGFGSTEAFF	TGTGCCAGCAGCCAAGATGCAGGGTTTGGAAGCACTGAAGCTTTCTTT
many	TRBV7-2	TRBD1	TRBJ1-5	CASSKDRGGQLQHF	TGTGCCAGCAGCAAGGACAGGGGCGGGCAGCTCCAGCATTTT
few	TRBV11-2	TRBD2	TRBJ2-3	CASSGPGLAGGRTQYF	TGTGCCAGCAGCGGCCCGGGACTAGCGGGGGGGCGTACGCAGTATTTT
NA	TRBV27	NA	TRBJ1-6	CASSLWGLPLHF	TGTGCCAGCAGTTTGTGGGGATTACCCCTCCACTTT
NA	TRBV5-1	NA	TRBJ1-1	CASSLDQWMNTEAFF	TGCGCCAGCAGCTTGGATCAGTGGATGAACACTGAAGCTTTCTTT
many	TRBV3-1	TRBD2	TRBJ2-1	CASSQGLRSGGAYEQFF	TGTGCCAGCAGCCAAGGGTTACGGAGCGGGGGGGCCTATGAGCAGTTCTTC
many	TRBV20-1	NA	TRBJ2-1	CSARDPLPAGAGYNEQFF	TGCAGTGCTAGAGATCCTCTCCCTGCGGGGGCGGGATACAATGAGCAGTTCTTC
NA	TRBV5-5	NA	TRBJ2-5	CASSLPDETQYF	TGTGCCAGCAGCTTGCCGGACGAGACCCAGTACTTC
many	TRBV11-2	TRBD1	TRBJ2-1	CASSWTGGNNEQFF	TGCGCCAGCAGTTGGACAGGGGGTAACAATGAGCAGTTCTTC
NA	TRBV7-2	TRBD1	TRBJ2-2	CASSLRTTIGQGAGELFF	TGTGCCAGCAGCTTACGGACGACCATCGGACAGGGTGCTGGGGAGCTGTTTTTT
few	TRBV7-2	NA	TRBJ2-2	CASSFASLQANTGELFF	TGTGCCAGCAGCTTTGCCTCCCTACAGGCGAACACCGGGGAGCTGTTTTTT
NA	TRBV9	NA	TRBJ1-2	CASSVERWGYGYTF	TGTGCCAGCAGCGTAGAGAGGTGGGGGTATGGCTACACCTTC
few	TRBV2	TRBD1	TRBJ1-1	CASRLRGRPVEAFF	TGTGCCAGCAGGCTCAGGGGGCGCCCGGTTGAAGCTTTCTTT
few	TRBV6-2/TRBV6-3	NA	TRBJ1-1	CASSTIVSNTEAFF	TGTGCCAGCAGCACCATTGTCTCGAACACTGAAGCTTTCTTT
few	TRBV3-1	TRBD2	TRBJ2-1	CASSLLAGEGEQFF	TGTGCCAGCAGCCTTCTAGCGGGGGAGGGTGAGCAGTTCTTC
once	TRBV6-1	NA	TRBJ2-7	CASSESQGSSYEQYF	TGTGCCAGCAGTGAAAGCCAGGGGAGCTCCTACGAGCAGTACTTC
many	TRBV7-2	NA	TRBJ1-5	CASSLVRVRNQPQHF	TGTGCCAGCAGCTTAGTGCGGGTCAGGAATCAGCCCCAGCATTTT
many	TRBV6-5	TRBD1	TRBJ2-5	CASSYTSSGGLQTQYF	TGTGCCAGCAGTTACACCTCTTCAGGGGGCTTGCAGACCCAGTACTTC
many	TRBV5-1	NA	TRBJ2-6	CASSLAVTGGANVLTF	TGCGCCAGCAGCTTGGCTGTAACGGGAGGGGCCAACGTCCTGACTTTC
NA	TRBV7-2	NA	TRBJ2-5	CASSADSATNQETQYF	TGTGCCAGCAGCGCCGATTCAGCGACCAACCAAGAGACCCAGTACTTC
many	TRBV12-3/TRBV12-4	NA	TRBJ2-1	CASNSRNEQFF	TGTGCCAGCAACTCCCGCAATGAGCAGTTCTTC
NA	TRBV5-1	NA	TRBJ1-3	CASSLDDRLSGNTIYF	TGCGCCAGCAGCTTGGATGACAGGCTCTCTGGAAACACCATATATTTT
many	TRBV5-4	NA	TRBJ2-1	CASSLFVGNEQFF	TGTGCCAGCAGCTTGTTTGTGGGGAATGAGCAGTTCTTC
NA	TRBV10-3	NA	TRBJ2-2	CAIKEGQPGTGELFF	TGTGCCATCAAAGAAGGACAGCCGGGCACCGGGGAGCTGTTTTTT
many	TRBV7-2	TRBD2	TRBJ2-1	CASSRSGVLFSSYNEQFF	TGTGCCAGCAGCCGTAGCGGGGTCCTCTTTAGCTCCTACAATGAGCAGTTCTTC
many	TRBV15	NA	TRBJ1-1	CATSRATLRSNTEAFF	TGTGCCACCAGCAGAGCCACGTTGAGGTCGAACACTGAAGCTTTCTTT
NA	TRBV20-1	NA	TRBJ2-2	CSAGRTDRNTGELFF	TGCAGTGCCGGAAGGACAGACAGAAACACCGGGGAGCTGTTTTTT
NA	TRBV7-2	NA	TRBJ1-2	CASSSNAGGVNGYTF	TGTGCCAGCAGCTCCAACGCGGGGGGCGTAAATGGCTACACCTTC
few	TRBV6-2/TRBV6-3	TRBD1	TRBJ2-7	CASTVGQGRAEQYF	TGTGCCAGCACGGTGGGACAGGGGAGGGCCGAGCAGTACTTC
few	TRBV30	TRBD1	TRBJ1-1	CACPTGGNTEAFF	TGTGCCTGTCCGACAGGGGGGAACACTGAAGCTTTCTTT
many	TRBV7-2	NA	TRBJ2-7	CASSLNTGPYEQYF	TGTGCCAGCAGCTTAAACACGGGCCCCTACGAGCAGTACTTC
many	TRBV11-2	TRBD1	TRBJ1-4	CASSSGTGGFGEKLFF	TGTGCCAGCAGCTCCGGGACAGGGGGCTTTGGGGAAAAACTGTTTTTT
NA	TRBV7-6	NA	TRBJ2-4	CASSLRGSYNEQYF	TGTGCCAGCAGCCTTAGGGGGTCCTACAATGAGCAGTACTTC
many	TRBV29-1	NA	TRBJ2-5	CSVLRDTQETQYF	TGCAGCGTCCTGAGGGACACCCAAGAGACCCAGTACTTC
NA	TRBV3-1	NA	TRBJ1-6	CASSPAPRGNSPPHF	TGTGCCAGCAGTCCGGCTCCGAGGGGGAATTCACCCCCCCACTTT
many	TRBV6-2/TRBV6-3	NA	TRBJ2-1	CASGGAIYNEQFF	TGTGCCAGCGGGGGGGCCATATACAATGAGCAGTTCTTC
NA	TRBV10-3	NA	TRBJ2-7	CAVRDAQYEQYF	TGTGCCGTCCGGGACGCCCAATACGAGCAGTACTTC
NA	TRBV7-2	TRBD2	TRBJ2-1	CASSSRTSGGAVEQFF	TGTGCCAGCAGCTCTAGGACTAGCGGGGGGGCGGTTGAGCAGTTCTTC
many	TRBV5-6	NA	TRBJ2-5	CASSLEGPQIEETQYF	TGTGCCAGCAGCTTGGAGGGGCCCCAAATCGAAGAGACCCAGTACTTC
many	TRBV6-2/TRBV6-3	NA	TRBJ2-1	CASSRRLTSSYNEQFF	TGTGCCAGCAGTCGAAGACTGACTAGCTCCTACAATGAGCAGTTCTTC
few	TRBV7-2	TRBD1	TRBJ2-2	CASSSRQGATGELFF	TGTGCCAGCAGCTCCAGACAGGGGGCAACCGGGGAGCTGTTTTTT